In its sample, the clone carrying this T cell receptor (beta chain) was seen once. The data are from a study of blood T cell repertoires in COVID-19. Assay: immunoSEQ multiplex PCR; the TCRdb copy retains only in-frame clones and omits some. The data hold roughly 250,000 clones, with 70% to 90% observed a single time. Germline V gene lookup returns CDR1 GTSNPN and CDR2 SVGIG (reference sequence). The trim removed 5 bases at V and 8 bases at J, leaving 9 bases unmatched. The CDR3 is 13 amino acids. The clonotype comes from a man between 45 and 60 years old who had been exposed to COVID-19. The V and J genes are TRBV30 and TRBJ1-2; 9 bases agree with TRBD1. Sequenced sample: PBMCs or T cells enriched from blood (not recorded which). The CDR3 DNA sequence: TGTGCCTGGGTCACCGGGACAGGGCTCGGCTACACCTTC. It specifies CAWVTGTGLGYTF.